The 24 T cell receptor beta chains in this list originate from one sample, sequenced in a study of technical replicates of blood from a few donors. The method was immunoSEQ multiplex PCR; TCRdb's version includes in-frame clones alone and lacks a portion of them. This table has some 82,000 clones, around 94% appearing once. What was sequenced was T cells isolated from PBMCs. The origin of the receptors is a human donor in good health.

The CDR3: CASSMEGSSYEQYF. In nucleotides, the CDR3 is TGTGCCAGTAGTATGGAGGGATCCTCCTACGAGCAGTACTTC. The chain combines TRBV19 with TRBJ2-7; perhaps TRBD2 as D (6 bases). Looked up from germline, CDR1 is LNHDA and CDR2 is SQIVND (reference sequence). V dropped 3 bases and J dropped 0 bases, with 9 bases sitting between them. CDR3 length: 14 amino acids.

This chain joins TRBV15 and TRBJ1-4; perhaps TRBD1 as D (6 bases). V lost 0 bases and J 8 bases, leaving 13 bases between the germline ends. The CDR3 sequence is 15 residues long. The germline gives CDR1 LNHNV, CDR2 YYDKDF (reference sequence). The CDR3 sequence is CATSRDLDRREKLFF. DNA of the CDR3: TGTGCCACCAGCAGAGATTTAGACAGGCGGGAAAAACTGTTTTTT.

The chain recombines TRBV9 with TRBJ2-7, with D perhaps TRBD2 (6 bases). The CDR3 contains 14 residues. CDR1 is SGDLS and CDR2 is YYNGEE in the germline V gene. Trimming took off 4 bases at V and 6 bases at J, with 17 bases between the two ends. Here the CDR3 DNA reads TGTGCCAGCAGCCCGGAGGGCCTAGAGATCGAGCAGTACTTC. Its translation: CASSPEGLEIEQYF.

CDR3 sequence: CASSIGTASNEKLFF. The CDR3 nucleotides read TGTGCCAGCAGCATAGGGACAGCTAGTAATGAAAAACTGTTTTTT. V usage is TRBV5-4 and J usage is TRBJ1-4, with TRBD1 matching 7 bases. The V gene's germline CDR1 is SGHNT and CDR2 YYREEE (reference sequence). The CDR3 covers 15 residues. The ends lost 4 bases at V and 4 bases at J; junction bases unmatched: 7.

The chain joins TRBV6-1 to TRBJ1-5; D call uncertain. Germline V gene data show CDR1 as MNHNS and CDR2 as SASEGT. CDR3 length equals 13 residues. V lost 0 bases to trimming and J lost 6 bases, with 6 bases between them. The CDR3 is CASSEAGGQPQHF. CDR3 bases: TGTGCCAGCAGTGAAGCCGGAGGTCAGCCCCAGCATTTT.

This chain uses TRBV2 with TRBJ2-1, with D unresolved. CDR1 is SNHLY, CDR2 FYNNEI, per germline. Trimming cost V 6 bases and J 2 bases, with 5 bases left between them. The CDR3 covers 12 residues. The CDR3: CASSYTYNEQFF. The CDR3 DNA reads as TGTGCCAGCAGCTATACCTACAATGAGCAGTTCTTC.

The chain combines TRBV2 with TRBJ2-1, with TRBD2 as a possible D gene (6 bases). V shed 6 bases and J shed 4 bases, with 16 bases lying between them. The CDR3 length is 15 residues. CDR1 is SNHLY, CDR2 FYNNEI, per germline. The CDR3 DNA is TGTGCCAGCAGCGCCCTGCTTGGGGGGTACAATGAGCAGTTCTTC. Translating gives CASSALLGGYNEQFF.

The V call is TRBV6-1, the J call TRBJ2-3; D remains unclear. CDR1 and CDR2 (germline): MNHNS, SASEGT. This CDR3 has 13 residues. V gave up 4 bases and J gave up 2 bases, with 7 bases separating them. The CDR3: CASSGSVTDTQYF. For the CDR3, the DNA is TGTGCCAGCAGTGGGTCGGTCACAGATACGCAGTATTTT.

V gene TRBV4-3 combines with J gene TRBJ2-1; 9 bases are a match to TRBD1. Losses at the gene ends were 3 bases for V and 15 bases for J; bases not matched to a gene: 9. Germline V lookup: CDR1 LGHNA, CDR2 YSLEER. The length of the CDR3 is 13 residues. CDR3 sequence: CASSQNPGQGMFF. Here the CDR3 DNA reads TGCGCCAGCAGCCAGAACCCGGGACAGGGTATGTTCTTC.

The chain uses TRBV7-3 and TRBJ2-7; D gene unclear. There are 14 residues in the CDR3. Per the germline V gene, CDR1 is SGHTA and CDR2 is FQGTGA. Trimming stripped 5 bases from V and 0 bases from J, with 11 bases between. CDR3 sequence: CASSPSRFSYEQYF. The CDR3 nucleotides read TGTGCCAGCAGCCCCTCCAGGTTCTCCTACGAGCAGTACTTC. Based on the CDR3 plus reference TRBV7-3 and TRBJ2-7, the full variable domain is GAGVSQTPSNKVTEKGKYVELRCDPISGHTALYWYRQSLGQGPEFLIYFQGTGAADDSGLPNDRFFAVRPEGSVSTLKIQRTERGDSAVYLCASSPSRFSYEQYFGPGTRLTVT.

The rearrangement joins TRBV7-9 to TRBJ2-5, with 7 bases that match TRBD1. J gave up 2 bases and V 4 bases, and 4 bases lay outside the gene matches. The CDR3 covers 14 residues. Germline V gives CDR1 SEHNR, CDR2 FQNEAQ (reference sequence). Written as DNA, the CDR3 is TGTGCCAGCAGCTCGGGACAGATACAAGAGACCCAGTACTTC. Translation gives CASSSGQIQETQYF.

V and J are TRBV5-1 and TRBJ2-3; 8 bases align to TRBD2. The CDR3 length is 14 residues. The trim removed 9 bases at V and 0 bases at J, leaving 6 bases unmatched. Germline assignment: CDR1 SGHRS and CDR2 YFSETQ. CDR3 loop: CATRASGSTDTQYF. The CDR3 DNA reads TGCGCCACCCGGGCTAGCGGGAGCACAGATACGCAGTATTTT.

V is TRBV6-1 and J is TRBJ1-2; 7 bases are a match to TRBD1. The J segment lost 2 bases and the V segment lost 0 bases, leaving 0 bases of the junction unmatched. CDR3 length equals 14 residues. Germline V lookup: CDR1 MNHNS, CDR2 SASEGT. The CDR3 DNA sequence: TGTGCCAGCAGTGAAGCGACAGGGAACTATGGCTACACCTTC. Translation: CASSEATGNYGYTF.

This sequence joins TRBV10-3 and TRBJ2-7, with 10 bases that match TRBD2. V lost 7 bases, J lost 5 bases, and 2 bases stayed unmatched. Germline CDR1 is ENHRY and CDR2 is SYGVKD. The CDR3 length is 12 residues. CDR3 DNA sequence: TGTGCCATCACTAGCGGGAGCCACGAGCAGTACTTC. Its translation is CAITSGSHEQYF.

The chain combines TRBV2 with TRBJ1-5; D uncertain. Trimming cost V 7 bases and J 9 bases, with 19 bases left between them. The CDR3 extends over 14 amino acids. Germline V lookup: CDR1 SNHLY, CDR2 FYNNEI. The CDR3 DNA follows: TGTGCCAGCAAACGGGATATTCCTTTTACGCCCCAGCATTTT. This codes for CASKRDIPFTPQHF.

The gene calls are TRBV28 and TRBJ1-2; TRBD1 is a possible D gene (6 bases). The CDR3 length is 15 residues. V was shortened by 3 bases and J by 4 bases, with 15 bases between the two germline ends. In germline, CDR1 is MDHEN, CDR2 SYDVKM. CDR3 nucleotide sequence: TGTGCCAGCAGTTTTTCGGGACAAATACTCTATGGCTACACCTTC. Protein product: CASSFSGQILYGYTF.

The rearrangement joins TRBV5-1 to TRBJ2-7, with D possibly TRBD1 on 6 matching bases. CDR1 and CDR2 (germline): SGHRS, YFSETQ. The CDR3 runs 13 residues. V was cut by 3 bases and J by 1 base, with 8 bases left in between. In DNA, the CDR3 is TGCGCCAGCAGCTGGGGACAATCCTACGAGCAGTACTTC. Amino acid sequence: CASSWGQSYEQYF.

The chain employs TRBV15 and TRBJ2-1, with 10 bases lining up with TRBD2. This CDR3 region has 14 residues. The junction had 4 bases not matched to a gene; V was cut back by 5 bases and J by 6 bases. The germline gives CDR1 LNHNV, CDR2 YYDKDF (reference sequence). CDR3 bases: TGTGCCACCAGCTGGCTAGCGGGGGCCAATGAGCAGTTCTTC. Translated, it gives CATSWLAGANEQFF. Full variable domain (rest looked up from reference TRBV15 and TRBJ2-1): DAMVIQNPRYQVTQFGKPVTLSCSQTLNHNVMYWYQQKSSQAPKLLFHYYDKDFNNEADTPDNFQSRRPNTSFCFLDIRSPGLGDTAMYLCATSWLAGANEQFFGPGTRLTVL.

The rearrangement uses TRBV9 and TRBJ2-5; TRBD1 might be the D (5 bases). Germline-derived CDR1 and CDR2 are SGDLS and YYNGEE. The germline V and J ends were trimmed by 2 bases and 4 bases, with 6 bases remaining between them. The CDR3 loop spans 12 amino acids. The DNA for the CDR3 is TGTGCCAGCAGCGTGGGGCTAGAGACCCAGTACTTC. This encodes CASSVGLETQYF.

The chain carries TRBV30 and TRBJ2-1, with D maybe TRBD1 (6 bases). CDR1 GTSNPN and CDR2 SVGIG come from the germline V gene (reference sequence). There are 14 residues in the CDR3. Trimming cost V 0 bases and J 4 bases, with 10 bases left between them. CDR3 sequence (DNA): TGTGCCTGGAGTGTACCCCAGGGGTACAATGAGCAGTTCTTC. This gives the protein CAWSVPQGYNEQFF.

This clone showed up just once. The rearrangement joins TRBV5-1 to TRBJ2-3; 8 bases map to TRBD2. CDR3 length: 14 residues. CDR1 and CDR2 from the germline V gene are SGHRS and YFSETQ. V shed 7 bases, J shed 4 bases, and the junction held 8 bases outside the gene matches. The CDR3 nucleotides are TGCGCCAGCGAAATAGCGGGGAGCTCAGATACGCAGTATTTT. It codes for CASEIAGSSDTQYF.

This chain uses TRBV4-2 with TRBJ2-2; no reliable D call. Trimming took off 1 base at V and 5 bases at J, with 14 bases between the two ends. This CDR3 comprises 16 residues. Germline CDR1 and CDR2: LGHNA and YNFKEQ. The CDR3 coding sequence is TGTGCCAGCAGCCAAGCCCAATTCGAGGAAACCGGGGAGCTGTTTTTT. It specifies CASSQAQFEETGELFF.

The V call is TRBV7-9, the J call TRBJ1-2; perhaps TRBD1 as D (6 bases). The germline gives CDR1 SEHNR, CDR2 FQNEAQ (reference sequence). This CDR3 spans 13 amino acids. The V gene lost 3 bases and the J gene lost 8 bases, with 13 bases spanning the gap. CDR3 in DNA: TGTGCCAGCAGCTTTACAGGGTTCGACGGCTACACCTTC. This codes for CASSFTGFDGYTF.

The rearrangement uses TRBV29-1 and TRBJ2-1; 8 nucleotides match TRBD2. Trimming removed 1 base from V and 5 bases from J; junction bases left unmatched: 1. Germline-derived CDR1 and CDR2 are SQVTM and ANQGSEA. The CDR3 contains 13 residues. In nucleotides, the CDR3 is TGCAGCGTTGAAGTAGCGGGGAACAATGAGCAGTTCTTC. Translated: CSVEVAGNNEQFF.